This TCR beta chain was recovered during a study of cytomegalovirus exposure and HLA in healthy donors. At the level of the study: The 100 million to 140 million unique TCR beta sequences, from roughly 170 million T cells, were found by an earlier analysis. General study results and limits: TCR beta V- and J-gene trimming, according to a later analysis, was linked to a missense DCLRE1C variant. In vitro, three CMV-associated chains proved specific for CMV antigens.

A word on this clone: Its antigen remains unidentified.

V lost 5 bases and J 6 bases, leaving 17 bases between the germline ends. The CDR3 totals 15 residues. The V gene's germline CDR1 is SGHTA and CDR2 FQGTGA. Healthy people donating bone marrow made up the donors. Primers included in the PCR were 60 Vbeta and 13 Jbeta primers. Libraries were prepared by immunoSEQ multiplex PCR; TCRdb keeps only in-frame clonotypes and omits some of them. The table lists about 200,000 clones. What was sequenced was PBMCs. The TCR was taken from a boy aged 5 to 17 in good health and CMV-seronegative. J is TRBJ1-5 and V is TRBV7-3; no clear D. This chain's CDR3 is CASSGGRQRGQPQHF. The CDR3 DNA follows: TGTGCCAGCAGCGGAGGCCGCCAGCGGGGTCAGCCCCAGCATTTT.